This TCR beta chain was obtained from a study of T cells in Graves' hyperthyroidism and ophthalmopathy. Turning to the study itself: Any treatment followed the collection of peripheral blood at initial diagnosis.

Only a few counts were recorded for this clonotype. What it binds is unknown. Researchers defined stable Graves' hyperthyroidism as no ophthalmopathy progression within 18 months. In patients aged 18 to 65, hyperthyroidism was newly diagnosed, with duration under 2 months. The CDR3 has 13 amino acids. The germline V gene encodes CDR1 MNHNY and CDR2 SVGAGI (reference sequence). The V end was cut by 4 bases, the J end by 3 bases, with 9 bases between. Amplified TCR beta CDR3 regions derived from RNA transcripts. HTBI primers were the set used in a first-round RT-PCR of the TCR CDR3. TCRdb re-derived calls from the multiplex PCR reads in MiXCR, one entry per CDR3 protein. The data show around 760,000 distinct CDR3 sequences, over 35% seen once. Study-level points and caveats: The model anticipated ophthalmopathy a median about six months pre-onset.

Input material: blood. This sequence originates from a woman aged 40-49 years with Graves' hyperthyroidism. V is TRBV6-6 and J is TRBJ1-2, with D possibly being TRBD1 (5 bases). In DNA form, the CDR3 reads TGTGCCAGCAGTTTAAGCAGGGACTATGGCTACACCTTC. This translates into CASSLSRDYGYTF.